The source of this T cell receptor (beta chain) is a study of blood T cells in healthy people across ages. V was clipped by 0 bases and J by 1 base; unmatched bases: 6. Germline CDR1 SGHDT, CDR2 YYEEEE. The CDR3 totals 16 residues. For the second PCR, which ran for about 6 to 11 cycles, a sample-barcoded 5' primer and a J-beta primer mix were used. A single record per CDR3 protein comes from TCRdb applying MiXCR to the 5' RACE reads. The data show 500,000 to 650,000 distinct CDR3 sequences, 27% seen once. The same sample was also used in a study of T cells of mothers and their children. As reported in that work: A few mothers and their six children, all healthy Caucasians, donated.

The TCR originated in a boy between 2 and 10 years old in good health. The chain is built from TRBV5-6 and TRBJ2-7; TRBD2 aligns across 8 bases. Sequenced sample: blood. CDR3 region: CASSLVLIAGSYEQYF. The CDR3, as DNA: TGTGCCAGCAGCTTGGTATTAATAGCGGGGTCCTACGAGCAGTACTTC.